What follows are 24 T cell receptor beta chains derived from one specimen sequenced in a study of identical twins. TCRdb itself ran the 5' RACE reads through MiXCR, one entry per CDR3 protein. The table lists some 1,700,000 distinct CDR3 sequences, roughly 35% of them singletons. Material for sequencing was cord blood. The source of these receptors is a newborn girl in good health.

A few counts support this clonotype. The chain is built from TRBV29-1 and TRBJ1-4, with D possibly being TRBD1 (5 bases). The CDR3 extends over 14 amino acids. The germline V and J ends were trimmed by 4 bases and 0 bases, with 9 bases remaining between them. Per germline, CDR1 SQVTM and CDR2 ANQGSEA. CDR3 residues: CSVASGATNEKLFF. DNA of the CDR3: TGCAGCGTTGCGTCGGGGGCAACTAATGAAAAACTGTTTTTT.

This clonotype was found a few times. The chain employs TRBV3-1 and TRBJ2-3; D may correspond to TRBD1 or TRBD2 (5 bases each). The CDR3 consists of 15 residues. CDR1 and CDR2 from the germline V gene are LGHDT and YNNKEL (reference sequence). Trimming took 3 bases from V and 2 from J, leaving 12 bases between them. The CDR3 DNA sequence: TGTGCCAGCAGCCAGAGGGGAGTTAACACAGATACGCAGTATTTT. Translating it yields CASSQRGVNTDTQYF.

This clonotype was seen only a few times. J is TRBJ1-6 and V is TRBV27, with a weak D call TRBD1 (6 bases). The CDR3 runs 14 residues. Trimming pared 6 bases from V and 8 bases from J, leaving 14 bases between. The germline gives CDR1 MNHEY, CDR2 SMNVEV (reference sequence). The CDR3 is CASSKRQADSPLHF. The CDR3 DNA reads as TGTGCCAGCAGCAAACGACAGGCAGATTCACCCCTCCACTTT.

There are a few counts of this clonotype. This rearrangement joins TRBV27 to TRBJ2-3; no reliable D call. V was clipped by 2 bases and J by 9 bases, with 18 bases between them. CDR3 size: 15 residues. Germline V gene sequence: CDR1 MNHEY, CDR2 SMNVEV (reference sequence). The CDR3 loop is CASSLTISAPETQYF. For the CDR3, the DNA is TGTGCCAGCAGTTTAACAATCTCGGCCCCGGAAACGCAGTATTTT.

This clonotype was counted ten times or more. At one of its ends the junction is not consistent with the germline gene, which may arise from a read error. The genes are TRBV5-1 and TRBJ2-5; possible D gene TRBD2, 5 bases. Germline V lookup: CDR1 SGHRS, CDR2 YFSETQ. This CDR3 region has 13 residues. The CDR3 protein is CASSFGTGETQYF. The CDR3 DNA follows: TGTGCCAGCAGTTTCGGAACGGGGGAGACCCAGTACTTC. Using reference TRBV5-1 and TRBJ2-5 for the parts outside the CDR3, the full variable domain is KAGVTQTPRYLIKTRGQQVTLSCSPISGHRSVSWYQQTPGQGLQFLFEYFSETQRNKGNFPGRFSGRQFSNSRSEMNVSTLELGDSALYLCASSFGTGETQYFGPGTRLLVL.

The V gene is TRBV20-1, the J gene TRBJ2-7; the D is unclear. V lost 0 bases and J 0 bases, leaving 9 bases between the germline ends. The CDR3 sequence is 14 residues long. Germline V gene sequence: CDR1 DFQATT, CDR2 SNEGSKA (reference sequence). This chain's CDR3 is CSARDPRHSYEQYF. DNA of the CDR3: TGCAGTGCTAGAGATCCGCGACACTCCTACGAGCAGTACTTC.

This chain uses TRBV28 with TRBJ2-4, with TRBD1 identical over 7 bases. Germline trimming cut 6 bases from V and 15 bases from J; bases unmatched to any gene: 11. This CDR3 comprises 12 residues. Per the germline V gene, CDR1 is MDHEN and CDR2 is SYDVKM. The CDR3 DNA is TGTGCCAGCAGCTGGACAGGCTACGAGCGGTACTTC. Translation gives CASSWTGYERYF.

This clonotype was counted ten times or more. V gene TRBV11-2 combines with J gene TRBJ2-5, with 11 positions matching TRBD2. CDR3 length equals 17 residues. In germline, CDR1 is SGHAT, CDR2 FQNNGV. Unmatched junction bases numbered 10, after V lost 5 bases and J lost 2 bases. CDR3 sequence (DNA): TGTGCCAGCAGCCCAATCCCGGGACTAGCGGAACAAGAGACCCAGTACTTC. Translating it yields CASSPIPGLAEQETQYF.

This clonotype was observed a handful of times. The CDR3 spells CASSQNKAYEQYF. CDR3 sequence (DNA): TGTGCCAGCAGTCAGAATAAGGCTTACGAGCAGTACTTC. V and J are TRBV12-3 or TRBV12-4 and TRBJ2-7; D gene ambiguous. The CDR3 spans 13 residues. Trimming cost V 5 bases and J 4 bases, with 12 bases left between them.

The chain recombines TRBV4-1 with TRBJ1-1, with 10 bases aligning to TRBD1. After removal of 1 base from V and 10 bases from J, the junction contained 9 bases not matched to a gene. There are 15 residues in the CDR3. Germline lookup yields CDR1 MGHRA and CDR2 YSYEKL. CDR3 DNA sequence: TGCGCCAGCAGCCAAGCGGGACAGGGGTTCATGGCAGCTTTCTTT. Its translation is CASSQAGQGFMAAFF.

V and J are TRBV7-2 and TRBJ2-3; 7 bases map to TRBD2. This CDR3 is built from 17 residues. The J segment lost 2 bases and the V segment lost 1 base, leaving 9 bases of the junction unmatched. From germline, CDR1 is SGHTA and CDR2 FQGNSA. The CDR3 DNA sequence: TGTGCCAGCAGCTTAGTCGGGGCGGGGGTTTCCACAGATACGCAGTATTTT. This codes for CASSLVGAGVSTDTQYF.

This clonotype was found a few times. The chain is built from TRBV7-2 and TRBJ2-4; 8 bases match TRBD1. V shed 5 bases and J 5 bases; nucleotides not matched to a gene: 8. The length of the CDR3 is 15 residues. Germline-derived CDR1 and CDR2 are SGHTA and FQGNSA. CDR3 coding DNA: TGTGCCAGCAGCCGCAGGGGGCGTATCGAAAACATTCAGTACTTC. This sequence encodes CASSRRGRIENIQYF.

The chain couples TRBV6-5 to TRBJ1-5, with a weak D call TRBD1 (6 bases). The CDR3 loop spans 14 amino acids. Between the trimmed V and J ends, which lost 6 bases and 6 bases, there was a span of 15 bases. Germline V lookup: CDR1 MNHEY, CDR2 SVGAGI. The CDR3 bases are TGTGCCAGCAGACCCGATCGGGGGCGTCAGCCCCAGCATTTT. Protein: CASRPDRGRQPQHF.

The J gene is TRBJ2-1, the V gene TRBV20-1, with TRBD2 matching over 9 bases. The germline V gene encodes CDR1 DFQATT and CDR2 SNEGSKA (reference sequence). V was pared by 4 bases and J by 3 bases, with 7 bases of the junction left unmatched. CDR3 size: 15 residues. CDR3 amino acids: CSANLAGVSYNEQFF. In nucleotides, the CDR3 is TGCAGTGCTAACTTAGCGGGAGTGAGCTACAATGAGCAGTTCTTC.

The CDR3 loop is CASSLAIGGSSEQFF. The DNA of the CDR3 is TGTGCCAGCAGCTTGGCTATCGGCGGGAGTAGTGAGCAGTTCTTC. The chain uses TRBV25-1 and TRBJ2-1; 7 bases align to TRBD2. Losses at the gene ends were 6 bases for V and 9 bases for J; bases not matched to a gene: 14. This CDR3 contains 15 residues. Germline V gene data show CDR1 as MGHDK and CDR2 as SYGVNS.

The chain is built from TRBV6-5 and TRBJ2-7, with D perhaps matching TRBD1 (5 bases). Germline V gene lookup returns CDR1 MNHEY and CDR2 SVGAGI. Trimming stripped 9 bases from V and 0 bases from J, with 12 bases between. The CDR3 consists of 13 residues. CDR3 sequence (DNA): TGTGCCAGGGAAAAACAGGACTCCTACGAGCAGTACTTC. Encoded protein: CAREKQDSYEQYF.

The chain joins TRBV4-2 to TRBJ2-5; possibly TRBD2 for D (6 bases). This CDR3 region has 14 residues. The ends were cut back, 1 base at V and 4 bases at J, with 10 bases in the middle. The germline CDR1 and CDR2 sequences are LGHNA and YNFKEQ. CDR3 DNA sequence: TGTGCCAGCAGCCAAGGGGACTGGAGAGAGACCCAGTACTTC. It yields the protein CASSQGDWRETQYF.

CDR3 amino acids: CASKGEGSTDTQYF. In nucleotides, the CDR3 is TGCGCCAGCAAGGGGGAGGGGAGCACAGATACGCAGTATTTT. This chain joins TRBV4-1 and TRBJ2-3; perhaps TRBD2 as D (7 bases). Trimming stripped 7 bases from V and 0 bases from J, with 11 bases between. CDR1 is MGHRA, CDR2 YSYEKL, per germline. The CDR3 runs to 14 residues.

This chain joins TRBV4-2 and TRBJ1-5; TRBD1 might be the D (6 bases). The V end was cut by 4 bases, the J end by 1 base, with 17 bases between. The CDR3 extends over 17 amino acids. Germline lookup yields CDR1 LGHNA and CDR2 YNFKEQ. CDR3 amino acids: CASSRRGGLGSNQPQHF. CDR3 DNA sequence: TGTGCCAGCAGCCGCAGAGGGGGGTTAGGGAGCAATCAGCCCCAGCATTTT.

CDR3 sequence (DNA): TGCAGTGCTAGAGAGGGAGGGGCAACGGGGGGCTACACCTTC. The encoded protein is CSAREGGATGGYTF. The V call is TRBV20-1, the J call TRBJ1-2, with D perhaps TRBD1 (5 bases). The CDR3 is 14 residues long. The germline gives CDR1 DFQATT, CDR2 SNEGSKA (reference sequence). The germline V and J ends were trimmed by 0 bases and 8 bases, with 16 bases remaining between them.

The J gene is TRBJ2-1, the V gene TRBV20-1, with a possible D match to TRBD2 (6 bases). Germline CDR1 is DFQATT and CDR2 is SNEGSKA (reference sequence). V was clipped by 5 bases and J by 7 bases, with 15 bases between them. CDR3 length: 13 residues. The CDR3 DNA is TGCAGTGCTGGAAGGTCCAGCGGGAATGAGCAGTTCTTC. It translates to CSAGRSSGNEQFF.

Many counts were recorded for this clonotype. The chain joins TRBV12-3 or TRBV12-4 to TRBJ2-5; the D gene is possibly TRBD2 (6 bases). The CDR3 totals 17 residues. The V end was cut by 3 bases, the J end by 2 bases, with 19 bases between. The CDR3 region is CASSFPSGDPPQETQYF. The CDR3 DNA reads TGTGCCAGCAGTTTCCCCTCGGGGGACCCTCCTCAAGAGACCCAGTACTTC.

The sample holds a few counts of this clonotype. The CDR3 coding sequence is TGTGCCAGCAGCCAAGATTTGATGGCCGGGGCCTACAATGAGCAGTTCTTC. As protein: CASSQDLMAGAYNEQFF. The rearrangement uses TRBV14 and TRBJ2-1; possibly TRBD2 for D (5 bases). The length of the CDR3 is 17 residues. The germline gives CDR1 SGHDN, CDR2 FVKESK. The V end was cut by 0 bases, the J end by 2 bases, with 14 bases between.

The chain recombines TRBV12-3 or TRBV12-4 with TRBJ2-1; D remains unclear. There are 13 residues in the CDR3. Trimming pared 2 bases from V and 5 bases from J, leaving 7 bases between. In DNA form, the CDR3 reads TGTGCCAGCAGTTTACCGCTGAACAATGAGCAGTTCTTC. This sequence encodes CASSLPLNNEQFF.